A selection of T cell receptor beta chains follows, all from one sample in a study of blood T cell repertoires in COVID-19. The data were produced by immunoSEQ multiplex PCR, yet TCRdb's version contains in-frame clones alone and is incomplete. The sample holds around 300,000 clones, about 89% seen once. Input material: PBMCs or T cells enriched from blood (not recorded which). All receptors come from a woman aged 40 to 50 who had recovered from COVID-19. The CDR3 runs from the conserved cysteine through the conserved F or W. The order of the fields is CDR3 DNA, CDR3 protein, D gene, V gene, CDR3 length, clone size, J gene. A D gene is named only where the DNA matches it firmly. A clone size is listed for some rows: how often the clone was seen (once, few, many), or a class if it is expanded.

CDR3 DNA: TGCGCCAGCAGTGATTTTAGCGGGGGGGCCGGCGAGCAGTACTTC
CDR3 protein: CASSDFSGGAGEQYF
D gene: TRBD2
V gene: TRBV10-1
CDR3 length: 15
clone size: -
J gene: TRBJ2-7

CDR3 DNA: TGTGCCAGCAGTTTATACGGGACAAGTAACACCGGGGAGCTGTTTTTT
CDR3 protein: CASSLYGTSNTGELFF
D gene: -
V gene: TRBV27
CDR3 length: 16
clone size: few
J gene: TRBJ2-2

CDR3 DNA: TGTGCCAGCAGACTAGGAGCGGGACCCTACAATGAGCAGTTCTTC
CDR3 protein: CASRLGAGPYNEQFF
D gene: TRBD2
V gene: TRBV27
CDR3 length: 15
clone size: once
J gene: TRBJ2-1

CDR3 DNA: TGCAGCGCCCGACAGGGATCGAACACTGAAGCTTTCTTT
CDR3 protein: CSARQGSNTEAFF
D gene: TRBD1
V gene: TRBV29-1
CDR3 length: 13
clone size: -
J gene: TRBJ1-1

CDR3 DNA: TGTGCCAGCAGCTTGGTAGAGGGCTATGGCTACACCTTC
CDR3 protein: CASSLVEGYGYTF
D gene: -
V gene: TRBV5-4
CDR3 length: 13
clone size: -
J gene: TRBJ1-2

CDR3 DNA: TGTGCCAGCAGCACAAGAAGGACAGGACCGCAGTTCTTC
CDR3 protein: CASSTRRTGPQFF
D gene: TRBD1
V gene: TRBV13
CDR3 length: 13
clone size: -
J gene: TRBJ2-1

CDR3 DNA: TGCAGCGTTGAAGATCATGAGGGCAGCTCCTACAATGAGCAGTTCTTC
CDR3 protein: CSVEDHEGSSYNEQFF
D gene: -
V gene: TRBV29-1
CDR3 length: 16
clone size: -
J gene: TRBJ2-1

CDR3 DNA: TGTGCCAGCAGTTTACGGACTAGCGGGATCTCCTACAATGAGCAGTTCTTC
CDR3 protein: CASSLRTSGISYNEQFF
D gene: TRBD2
V gene: TRBV27
CDR3 length: 17
clone size: -
J gene: TRBJ2-1

CDR3 DNA: TGTGCCAGCAGCTTTGGGGGAGGTCAGTACGAGCAGTACTTC
CDR3 protein: CASSFGGGQYEQYF
D gene: -
V gene: TRBV5-4
CDR3 length: 14
clone size: -
J gene: TRBJ2-7

CDR3 DNA: TGCGCCAGCAGCGGACTGGGACAGGGAAATACCGGGGAGCTGTTTTTT
CDR3 protein: CASSGLGQGNTGELFF
D gene: TRBD1
V gene: TRBV5-1
CDR3 length: 16
clone size: -
J gene: TRBJ2-2

CDR3 DNA: TGTGCCAGCAGCCGGACTAGCCGAGGCGGGGAGCTGTTTTTT
CDR3 protein: CASSRTSRGGELFF
D gene: TRBD2
V gene: TRBV14
CDR3 length: 14
clone size: -
J gene: TRBJ2-2

CDR3 DNA: TGTGCCAGCGGCGACCCGGGGATTAACACTGAAGCTTTCTTT
CDR3 protein: CASGDPGINTEAFF
D gene: -
V gene: TRBV5-8
CDR3 length: 14
clone size: many
J gene: TRBJ1-1

CDR3 DNA: TGCGCCAGCAGCCAAGATCCGCGGGTTCGTGGCTACACCTTC
CDR3 protein: CASSQDPRVRGYTF
D gene: -
V gene: TRBV4-1
CDR3 length: 14
clone size: -
J gene: TRBJ1-2

CDR3 DNA: TGTGCCAGCAGCCCCACTCCGGGACAGGGGAGACTGTACGAGCAGTACTTC
CDR3 protein: CASSPTPGQGRLYEQYF
D gene: TRBD1
V gene: TRBV7-9
CDR3 length: 17
clone size: -
J gene: TRBJ2-7

CDR3 DNA: TGTGCCAGCAGTTCCTCCGACAGGGACGAGCAGTACTTC
CDR3 protein: CASSSSDRDEQYF
D gene: TRBD1
V gene: TRBV27
CDR3 length: 13
clone size: few
J gene: TRBJ2-7

CDR3 DNA: TGTGCCAGTAGTGAGTCGGGAGTCGCGAACACCGGGGAGCTGTTTTTT
CDR3 protein: CASSESGVANTGELFF
D gene: -
V gene: TRBV19
CDR3 length: 16
clone size: -
J gene: TRBJ2-2

CDR3 DNA: TGCGCCAGCAGCTTGGCCACGAGATATGGCTACACCTTC
CDR3 protein: CASSLATRYGYTF
D gene: -
V gene: TRBV5-1
CDR3 length: 13
clone size: -
J gene: TRBJ1-2

CDR3 DNA: TGCAGCGACCGTAGCACTGAAGCTTTCTTT
CDR3 protein: CSDRSTEAFF
D gene: -
V gene: TRBV29-1
CDR3 length: 10
clone size: -
J gene: TRBJ1-1

CDR3 DNA: TGTGCCAGCAGCCAAGATCTGGGAAGGGGCGCGCAGAGGCCCCAGCATTTT
CDR3 protein: CASSQDLGRGAQRPQHF
D gene: -
V gene: TRBV4-2
CDR3 length: 17
clone size: -
J gene: TRBJ1-5

CDR3 DNA: TGCAGTGCTAGAGGAGGGCATGAAGCTTTCTTT
CDR3 protein: CSARGGHEAFF
D gene: -
V gene: TRBV20-1
CDR3 length: 11
clone size: -
J gene: TRBJ1-1

CDR3 DNA: TGTGCCAGCAGGGCCGAGGGCTTATCTAATTCACCCCTCCACTTT
CDR3 protein: CASRAEGLSNSPLHF
D gene: -
V gene: TRBV2
CDR3 length: 15
clone size: once
J gene: TRBJ1-6

CDR3 DNA: TGTGCCAGCTCACCACCGGCCAGTAGCAATCAGCCCCAGCATTTT
CDR3 protein: CASSPPASSNQPQHF
D gene: -
V gene: TRBV18
CDR3 length: 15
clone size: -
J gene: TRBJ1-5

CDR3 DNA: TGTGCCAGCAGCTCCCACCCAGGGTACACTGAAGCTTTCTTT
CDR3 protein: CASSSHPGYTEAFF
D gene: -
V gene: TRBV7-8
CDR3 length: 14
clone size: -
J gene: TRBJ1-1

CDR3 DNA: TGTGCCAGCAGCTTAATCGTGGGGAGCACTGAAGCTTTCTTT
CDR3 protein: CASSLIVGSTEAFF
D gene: -
V gene: TRBV7-8
CDR3 length: 14
clone size: -
J gene: TRBJ1-1

CDR3 DNA: TGTGCAAGTCGCTTAGCCCACCCGGGGAGTAACTATGGCTACACCTTC
CDR3 protein: CASRLAHPGSNYGYTF
D gene: -
V gene: TRBV12-2
CDR3 length: 16
clone size: -
J gene: TRBJ1-2

CDR3 DNA: TGTGCTAGTGGTTTGGTCATCGGCGGGGGGACTGAGCAGTTCTTC
CDR3 protein: CASGLVIGGGTEQFF
D gene: TRBD2
V gene: TRBV12-5
CDR3 length: 15
clone size: -
J gene: TRBJ2-1

CDR3 DNA: TGCGCCAGCAGCCAACAGGGACTAGCGGGAGGAGATACGCAGTATTTT
CDR3 protein: CASSQQGLAGGDTQYF
D gene: TRBD2
V gene: TRBV4-1
CDR3 length: 16
clone size: -
J gene: TRBJ2-3

CDR3 DNA: TGTGCCAGCAGCTTAGGAGAAGCGGGAGGTGGAGATGAGCAGTTCTTC
CDR3 protein: CASSLGEAGGGDEQFF
D gene: TRBD2
V gene: TRBV11-2
CDR3 length: 16
clone size: -
J gene: TRBJ2-1

CDR3 DNA: TGTGCCAGCAGCTTCTCAGGGGGTAGCACTGAAGCTTTCTTT
CDR3 protein: CASSFSGGSTEAFF
D gene: TRBD1
V gene: TRBV11-2
CDR3 length: 14
clone size: -
J gene: TRBJ1-1

CDR3 DNA: TGTGCCAGCAGCGCGACAGGGTTAGGTCAGCCCCAGCATTTT
CDR3 protein: CASSATGLGQPQHF
D gene: TRBD1
V gene: TRBV9
CDR3 length: 14
clone size: -
J gene: TRBJ1-5

CDR3 DNA: TGTGCCAGCAGCTTAGCGCCGAACAGGGGGAATTCACCCCTCCACTTT
CDR3 protein: CASSLAPNRGNSPLHF
D gene: TRBD1
V gene: TRBV7-6
CDR3 length: 16
clone size: -
J gene: TRBJ1-6

CDR3 DNA: TGTGCCAGCAGCACCCGGGACAGTAACTATGGCTACACCTTC
CDR3 protein: CASSTRDSNYGYTF
D gene: TRBD1
V gene: TRBV5-5
CDR3 length: 14
clone size: -
J gene: TRBJ1-2

CDR3 DNA: TGCGCCAGCAACCCAGGGAATTCTTATGGCTACACCTTC
CDR3 protein: CASNPGNSYGYTF
D gene: -
V gene: TRBV10-2
CDR3 length: 13
clone size: -
J gene: TRBJ1-2

CDR3 DNA: TGTGCCTGGAGTGTAGTCAGCCCGCCGAGGGAAGCTTTCTTT
CDR3 protein: CAWSVVSPPREAFF
D gene: -
V gene: TRBV30
CDR3 length: 14
clone size: -
J gene: TRBJ1-1

CDR3 DNA: TGTGCCACCAGCAGTGATAGACAGGCCTATAATTCACCCCTCCACTTT
CDR3 protein: CATSSDRQAYNSPLHF
D gene: -
V gene: TRBV15
CDR3 length: 16
clone size: -
J gene: TRBJ1-6